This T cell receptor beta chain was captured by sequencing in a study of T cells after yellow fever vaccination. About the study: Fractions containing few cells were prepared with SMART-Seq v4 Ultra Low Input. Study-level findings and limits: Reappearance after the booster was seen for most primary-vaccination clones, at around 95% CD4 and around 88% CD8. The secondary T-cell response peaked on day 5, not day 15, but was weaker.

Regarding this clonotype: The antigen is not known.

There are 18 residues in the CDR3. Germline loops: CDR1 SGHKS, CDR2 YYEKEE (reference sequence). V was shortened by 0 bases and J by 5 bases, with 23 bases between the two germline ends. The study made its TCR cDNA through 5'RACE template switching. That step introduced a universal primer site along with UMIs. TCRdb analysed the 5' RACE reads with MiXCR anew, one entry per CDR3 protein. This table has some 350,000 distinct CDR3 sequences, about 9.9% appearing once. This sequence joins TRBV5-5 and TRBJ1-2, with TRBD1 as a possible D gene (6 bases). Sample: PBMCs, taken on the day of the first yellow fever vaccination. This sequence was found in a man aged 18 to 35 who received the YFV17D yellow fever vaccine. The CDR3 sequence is CASSLARGGKLEKYGYTF. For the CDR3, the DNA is TGTGCCAGCAGCTTGGCCAGGGGAGGGAAGCTTGAAAAATATGGCTACACCTTC.